The next 5 T cell receptor beta chains were all read from a single sample in a study of OX40 agonist ivuxolimab in advanced cancers. The protocol used for the library was the immunoSEQ multiplex PCR assay. TCRdb's version of the immuneACCESS table is confined to in-frame rearrangements and falls short of the full clone set. An unresolved V gene accounts for under half of the shortfall where checked; the remainder is of unknown origin. The sample contains tens of thousands of clones, approximately 90% of them found a single time. Together, the top ten hold roughly 1.8% of the sample. Material: CD4+ or CD8+ T cells sorted from blood, obtained in a trial of the OX40 agonist ivuxolimab. The receptors were sampled from an adult with an advanced solid tumor such as melanoma, head and neck, liver or kidney cancer.

V usage is TRBV6-5 and J usage is TRBJ2-1, with 14 bases matching TRBD2. Germline CDR1 and CDR2: MNHEY and SVGAGI. The CDR3 consists of 15 residues. Trimming took 5 bases from V and 8 from J; bases not matched to a gene: 5. The CDR3 reads CASSRLAGGPYEQFF. DNA of the CDR3: TGTGCCAGCAGTCGACTAGCGGGGGGGCCGTATGAGCAGTTCTTC.

The CDR3 region has the DNA TGTGCCAGCAGGGCGGGACAGGGGGATTATGAAAAACTGTTTTTT. It encodes CASRAGQGDYEKLFF. The chain recombines TRBV27 with TRBJ1-4, with TRBD1 identical over 11 bases. Germline-derived CDR1 and CDR2 are MNHEY and SMNVEV (reference sequence). V shed 6 bases, J shed 6 bases, and the junction held 6 bases outside the gene matches. The CDR3 loop spans 15 amino acids.

The chain combines TRBV4-2 with TRBJ2-3, with 8 bases lining up with TRBD2. The CDR3 runs to 16 residues. Trimming at V came to 1 base and at J to 5 bases, leaving 8 bases not matched to a gene. Germline V gene lookup returns CDR1 LGHNA and CDR2 YNFKEQ. The CDR3 protein is CASSQVGREDGDTQYF. In nucleotides, the CDR3 is TGTGCCAGCAGCCAAGTGGGGCGGGAGGATGGAGATACGCAGTATTTT.

The chain uses TRBV5-1 and TRBJ2-5, with 11 bases matching TRBD2. V shed 2 bases, J shed 1 base, and the junction held 4 bases outside the gene matches. CDR1 and CDR2 from the germline V gene are SGHRS and YFSETQ. This CDR3 contains 16 residues. CDR3 amino acids: CASSLASGGPQETQYF. The CDR3 nucleotides are TGCGCCAGCAGCTTAGCTAGCGGGGGGCCCCAAGAGACCCAGTACTTC.

In its sample, this clone was seen once. The chain combines TRBV2 with TRBJ1-2; tentatively, D is TRBD1 (5 bases). V was pared by 8 bases and J by 8 bases, with 15 bases between. There are 12 residues in the CDR3. The V gene's germline CDR1 is SNHLY and CDR2 FYNNEI. The CDR3 protein is CASLPDSYGYTF. The CDR3 DNA reads TGTGCCAGCCTCCCCGACAGCTACGGCTACACCTTC.